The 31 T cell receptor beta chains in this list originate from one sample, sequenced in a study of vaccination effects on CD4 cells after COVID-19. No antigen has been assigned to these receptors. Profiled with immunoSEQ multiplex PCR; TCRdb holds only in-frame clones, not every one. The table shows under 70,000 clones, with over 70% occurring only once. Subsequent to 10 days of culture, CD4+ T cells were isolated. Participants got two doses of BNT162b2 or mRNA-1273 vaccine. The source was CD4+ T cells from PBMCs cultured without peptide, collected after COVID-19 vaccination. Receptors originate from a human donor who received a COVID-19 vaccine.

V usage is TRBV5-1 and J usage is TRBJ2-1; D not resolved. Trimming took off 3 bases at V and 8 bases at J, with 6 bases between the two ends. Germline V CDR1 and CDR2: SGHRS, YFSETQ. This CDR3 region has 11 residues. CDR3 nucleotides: TGCGCCAGCAGCTACTTGTATGAGCAGTTCTTC. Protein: CASSYLYEQFF.

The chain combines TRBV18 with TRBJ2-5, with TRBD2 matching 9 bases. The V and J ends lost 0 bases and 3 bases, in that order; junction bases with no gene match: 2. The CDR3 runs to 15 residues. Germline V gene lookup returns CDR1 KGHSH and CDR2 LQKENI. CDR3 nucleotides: TGTGCCAGCTCACCACCTCGCGGGGGGGAAGAGACCCAGTACTTC. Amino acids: CASSPPRGGEETQYF.

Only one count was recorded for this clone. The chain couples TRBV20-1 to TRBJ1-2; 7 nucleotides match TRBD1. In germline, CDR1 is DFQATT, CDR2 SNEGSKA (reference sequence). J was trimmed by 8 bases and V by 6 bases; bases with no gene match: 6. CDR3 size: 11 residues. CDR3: CSARDREGYTF. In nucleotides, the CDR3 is TGCAGTGCGAGGGACAGAGAAGGCTACACCTTC.

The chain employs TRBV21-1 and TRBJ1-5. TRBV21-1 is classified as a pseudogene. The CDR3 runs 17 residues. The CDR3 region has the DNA TGTGCCAGCAGCCTGAGAGGCCAGGATTATAGCAATCAGCCCCAGCATTTT. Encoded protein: CASSLRGQDYSNQPQHF.

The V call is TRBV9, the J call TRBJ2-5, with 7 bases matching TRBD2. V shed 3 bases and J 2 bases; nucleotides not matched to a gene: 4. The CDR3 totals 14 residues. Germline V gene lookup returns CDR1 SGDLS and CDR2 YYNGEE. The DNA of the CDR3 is TGTGCCAGCAGCGGCCGGGACTATCAAGAGACCCAGTACTTC. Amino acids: CASSGRDYQETQYF.

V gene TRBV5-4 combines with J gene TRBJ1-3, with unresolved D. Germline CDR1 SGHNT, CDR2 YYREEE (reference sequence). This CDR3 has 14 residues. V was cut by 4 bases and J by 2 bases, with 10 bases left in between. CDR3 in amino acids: CASSAYGTGNTIYF. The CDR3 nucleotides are TGTGCCAGCAGCGCCTACGGGACTGGAAACACCATATATTTT.

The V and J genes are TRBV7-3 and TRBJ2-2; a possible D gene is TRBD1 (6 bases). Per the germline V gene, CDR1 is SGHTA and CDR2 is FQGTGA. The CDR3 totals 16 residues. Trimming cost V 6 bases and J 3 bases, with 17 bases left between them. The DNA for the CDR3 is TGTGCCAGCAGGCCAACGGGACACCCGGACACCGGGGAGCTGTTTTTT. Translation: CASRPTGHPDTGELFF.

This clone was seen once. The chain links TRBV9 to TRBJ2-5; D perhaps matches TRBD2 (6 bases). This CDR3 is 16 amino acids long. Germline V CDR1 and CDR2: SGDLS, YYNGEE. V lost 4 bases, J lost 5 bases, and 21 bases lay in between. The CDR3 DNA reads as TGTGCCAGCAGCTCTAGGGGTTTGGAGGGTCGGGAGACCCAGTACTTC. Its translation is CASSSRGLEGRETQYF.

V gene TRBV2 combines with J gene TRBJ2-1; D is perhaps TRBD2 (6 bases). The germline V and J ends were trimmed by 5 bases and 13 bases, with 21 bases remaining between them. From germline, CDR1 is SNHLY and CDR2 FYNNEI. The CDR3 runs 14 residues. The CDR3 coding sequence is TGTGCCAGCAGTCCTCAGCGGGCTTCCCTACAACAGTTCTTC. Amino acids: CASSPQRASLQQFF.

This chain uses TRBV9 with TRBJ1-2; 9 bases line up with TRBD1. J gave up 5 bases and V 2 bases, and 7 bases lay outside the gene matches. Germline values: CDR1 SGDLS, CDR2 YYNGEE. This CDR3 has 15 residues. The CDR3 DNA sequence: TGTGCCAGCAGCGTTACAGGGGGCGCGAGGTATGGCTACACCTTC. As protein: CASSVTGGARYGYTF. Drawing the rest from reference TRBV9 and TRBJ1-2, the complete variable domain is DSGVTQTPKHLITATGQRVTLRCSPRSGDLSVYWYQQSLDQGLQFLIQYYNGEERAKGNILERFSAQQFPDLHSELNLSSLELGDSALYFCASSVTGGARYGYTFGSGTRLTVV.

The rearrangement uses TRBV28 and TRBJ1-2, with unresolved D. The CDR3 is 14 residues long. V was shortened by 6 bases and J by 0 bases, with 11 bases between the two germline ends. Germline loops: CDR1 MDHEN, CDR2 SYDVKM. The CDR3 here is CASRLGSANYGYTF. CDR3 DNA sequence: TGTGCCAGCAGGTTGGGCTCAGCTAACTATGGCTACACCTTC.

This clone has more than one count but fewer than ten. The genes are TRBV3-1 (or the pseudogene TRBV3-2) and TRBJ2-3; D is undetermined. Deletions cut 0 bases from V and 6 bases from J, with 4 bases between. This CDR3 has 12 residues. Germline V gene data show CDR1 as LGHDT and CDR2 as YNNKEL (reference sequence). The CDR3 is CASSQDRDTQYF. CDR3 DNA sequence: TGTGCCAGCAGCCAAGATCGGGATACGCAGTATTTT.

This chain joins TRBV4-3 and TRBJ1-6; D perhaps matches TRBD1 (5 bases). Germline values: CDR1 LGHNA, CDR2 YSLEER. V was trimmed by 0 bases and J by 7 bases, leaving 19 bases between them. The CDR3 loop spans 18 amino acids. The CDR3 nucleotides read TGCGCCAGCAGCCAAGAGTGGACGGGGGGTTCGGGGAATTCACCCCTCCACTTT. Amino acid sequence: CASSQEWTGGSGNSPLHF.

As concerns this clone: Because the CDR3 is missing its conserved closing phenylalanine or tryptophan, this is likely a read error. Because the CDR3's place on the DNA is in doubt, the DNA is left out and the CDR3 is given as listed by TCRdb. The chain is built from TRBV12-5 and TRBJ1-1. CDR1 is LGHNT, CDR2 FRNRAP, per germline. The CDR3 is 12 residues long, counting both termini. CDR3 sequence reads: CASGPRGFQISL.

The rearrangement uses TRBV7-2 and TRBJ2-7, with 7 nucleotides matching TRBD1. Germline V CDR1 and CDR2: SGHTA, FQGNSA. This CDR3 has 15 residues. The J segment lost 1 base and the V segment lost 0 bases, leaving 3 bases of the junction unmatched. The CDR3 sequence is CASSLAGTASYEQYV. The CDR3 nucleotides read TGTGCCAGCAGCTTAGCGGGGACAGCATCCTACGAGCAGTACGTC.

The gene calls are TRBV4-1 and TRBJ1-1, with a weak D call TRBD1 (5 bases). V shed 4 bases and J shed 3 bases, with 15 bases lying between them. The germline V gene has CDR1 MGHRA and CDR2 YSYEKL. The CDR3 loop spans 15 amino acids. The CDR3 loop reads CASSRASGTHTEAFF. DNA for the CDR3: TGCGCCAGCAGCCGAGCTTCGGGGACGCACACTGAAGCTTTCTTT.

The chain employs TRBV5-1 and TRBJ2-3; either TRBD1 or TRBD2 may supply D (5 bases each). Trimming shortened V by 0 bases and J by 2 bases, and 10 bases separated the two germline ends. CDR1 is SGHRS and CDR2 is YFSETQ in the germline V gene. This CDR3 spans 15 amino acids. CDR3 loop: CASSLDRGYTDTQYF. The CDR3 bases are TGCGCCAGCAGCTTGGATCGGGGCTACACAGATACGCAGTATTTT.

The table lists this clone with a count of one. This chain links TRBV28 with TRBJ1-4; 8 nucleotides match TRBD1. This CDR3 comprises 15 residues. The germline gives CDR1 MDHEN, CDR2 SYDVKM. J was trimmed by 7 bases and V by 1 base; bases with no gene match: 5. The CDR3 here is CASSLSSGGVEKLFF. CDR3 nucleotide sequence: TGTGCCAGCAGTTTATCCTCAGGGGGCGTTGAAAAACTGTTTTTT.

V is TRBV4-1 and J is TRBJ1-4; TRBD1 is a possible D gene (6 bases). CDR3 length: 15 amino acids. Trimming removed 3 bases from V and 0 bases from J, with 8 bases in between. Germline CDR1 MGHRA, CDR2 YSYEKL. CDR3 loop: CASSHNRATNEKLFF. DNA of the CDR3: TGCGCCAGCAGCCACAACAGGGCAACTAATGAAAAACTGTTTTTT.

The CDR3 nucleotides are TGTGCCAGCAGCCCCGGGACAGTGGACAATGAGCAGTTCTTC. Translating it yields CASSPGTVDNEQFF. The chain employs TRBV9 and TRBJ2-1; 7 positions agree with TRBD1. The CDR3 length is 14 residues. The V segment lost 4 bases and the J segment 5 bases; nucleotides outside the gene matches: 6. Germline V gene sequence: CDR1 SGDLS, CDR2 YYNGEE.

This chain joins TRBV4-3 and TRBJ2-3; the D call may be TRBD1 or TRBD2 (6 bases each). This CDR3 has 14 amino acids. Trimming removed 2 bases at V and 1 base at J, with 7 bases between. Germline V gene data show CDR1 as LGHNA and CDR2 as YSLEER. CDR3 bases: TGCGCCAGCAGCCAAAGGGGGGGCACAGATACGCAGTATTTT. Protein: CASSQRGGTDTQYF.

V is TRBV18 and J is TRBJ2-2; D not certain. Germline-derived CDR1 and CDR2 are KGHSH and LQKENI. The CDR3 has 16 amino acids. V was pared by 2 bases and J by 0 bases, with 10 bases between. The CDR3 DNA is TGTGCCAGCTCACCAATGCGCCCCCCGAACACCGGGGAGCTGTTTTTT. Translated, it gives CASSPMRPPNTGELFF.

Here the CDR3 DNA reads TGTGCCACCAGTGATCCGCGGGGGGGAGCTAACTATGGCTACACCTTC. This gives the protein CATSDPRGGANYGYTF. The V and J genes are TRBV24-1 and TRBJ1-2; tentatively, D is TRBD1 (5 bases). V dropped 3 bases and J dropped 0 bases, with 13 bases sitting between them. Germline V gene data show CDR1 as KGHDR and CDR2 as SFDVKD. The CDR3 runs 16 residues.

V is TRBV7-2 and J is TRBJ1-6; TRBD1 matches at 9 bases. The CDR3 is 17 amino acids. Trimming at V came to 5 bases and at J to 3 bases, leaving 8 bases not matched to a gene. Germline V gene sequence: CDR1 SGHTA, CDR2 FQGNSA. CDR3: CASSMRQGGLYNSPLHF. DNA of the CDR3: TGTGCCAGCAGCATGAGACAGGGGGGCCTCTATAATTCACCCCTCCACTTT.

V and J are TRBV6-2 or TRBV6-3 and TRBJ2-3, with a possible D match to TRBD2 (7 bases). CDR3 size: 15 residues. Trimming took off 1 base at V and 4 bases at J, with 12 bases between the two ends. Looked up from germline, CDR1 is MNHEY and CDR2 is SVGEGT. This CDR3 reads CASSYWGGAPDTQYF. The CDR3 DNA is TGTGCCAGCAGTTACTGGGGGGGGGCCCCAGATACGCAGTATTTT.

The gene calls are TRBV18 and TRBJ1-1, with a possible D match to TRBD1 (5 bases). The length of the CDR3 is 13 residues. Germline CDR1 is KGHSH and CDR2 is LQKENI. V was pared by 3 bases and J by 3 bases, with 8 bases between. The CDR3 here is CASSPGTDTEAFF. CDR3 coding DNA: TGTGCCAGCTCACCTGGGACCGACACTGAAGCTTTCTTT.

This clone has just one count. In nucleotides, the CDR3 is TGTGCCAGCAGTTCCGCTCCAGGGACGGGGAACACTGAAGCTTTCTTT. It specifies CASSSAPGTGNTEAFF. The chain combines TRBV6-6 with TRBJ1-1, with TRBD1 as a possible D gene (5 bases). The germline V gene encodes CDR1 MNHNY and CDR2 SVGAGI (reference sequence). With 4 bases removed from V and 1 base from J, the gap between germline ends came to 16 bases. The CDR3 is 16 residues long.

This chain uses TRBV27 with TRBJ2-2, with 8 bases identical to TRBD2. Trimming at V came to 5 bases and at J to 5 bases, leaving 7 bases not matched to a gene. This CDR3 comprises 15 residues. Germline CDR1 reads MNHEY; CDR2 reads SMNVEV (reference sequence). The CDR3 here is CASSTGGAWTGELFF. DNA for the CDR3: TGTGCCAGCAGTACGGGGGGGGCGTGGACCGGGGAGCTGTTTTTT.

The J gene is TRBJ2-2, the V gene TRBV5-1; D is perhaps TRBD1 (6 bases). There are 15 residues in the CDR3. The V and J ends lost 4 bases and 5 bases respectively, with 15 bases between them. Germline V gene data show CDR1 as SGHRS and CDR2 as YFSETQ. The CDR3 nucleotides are TGCGCCAGCAGCCCACAGATACAGGGAACCGGGGAGCTGTTTTTT. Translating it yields CASSPQIQGTGELFF.

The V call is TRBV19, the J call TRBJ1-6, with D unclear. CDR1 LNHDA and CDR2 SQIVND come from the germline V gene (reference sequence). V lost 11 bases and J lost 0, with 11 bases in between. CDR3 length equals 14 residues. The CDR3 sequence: CAGRSGSYNSPLHF. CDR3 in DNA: TGTGCCGGACGATCGGGCTCCTATAATTCACCCCTCCACTTT. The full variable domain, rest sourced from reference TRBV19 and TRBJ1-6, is DGGITQSPKYLFRKEGQNVTLSCEQNLNHDAMYWYRQDPGQGLRLIYYSQIVNDFQKGDIAEGYSVSREKKESFPLTVTSAQKNPTAFYLCAGRSGSYNSPLHFGNGTRLTVT.

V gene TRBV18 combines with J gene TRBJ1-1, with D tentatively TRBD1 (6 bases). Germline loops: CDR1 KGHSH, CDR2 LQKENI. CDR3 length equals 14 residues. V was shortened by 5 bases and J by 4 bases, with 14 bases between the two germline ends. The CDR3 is CASSFRTAITEAFF. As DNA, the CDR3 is TGTGCCAGCTCATTCAGGACAGCGATCACTGAAGCTTTCTTT.